The present entry profiles one TCR beta chain with its context. The sample is drawn from a study of OX40 agonist ivuxolimab in advanced cancers. The method was immunoSEQ multiplex PCR; TCRdb's version includes in-frame clones alone and lacks a portion of them. This sample carries around 37,000 clones, roughly four fifths of them seen once, and the ten largest clones take 20% to 25%. The ends lost 2 bases at V and 5 bases at J; junction bases unmatched: 5. The CDR3 has 15 residues. Germline CDR1 reads SGHVS; CDR2 reads FNYEAQ. This rearrangement joins TRBV7-6 to TRBJ2-1, with 8 positions matching TRBD2. The clonotype was recovered from an adult with an advanced solid tumor such as melanoma, head and neck, liver or kidney cancer. The starting material was CD4+ or CD8+ T cells sorted from blood, obtained in a trial of the OX40 agonist ivuxolimab. The DNA for the CDR3 is TGTGCCAGCAGCTTATTTACGGGAGGGGACAATGAGCAGTTCTTC. Its protein is CASSLFTGGDNEQFF.